The 4 T cell receptor beta chains reported below all come from one sample, sequenced in a study of blood T cell repertoires in COVID-19. Clones were read by immunoSEQ multiplex PCR, and TCRdb kept only the in-frame ones, dropping some. The table includes 110,000 to 150,000 clones, approximately 87% detected once. The material sequenced was peripheral blood. These receptors all stem from a human donor in a cohort sampled during active COVID-19.

The chain recombines TRBV7-2 with TRBJ2-3; a weak D match, TRBD2 (6 bases). V gave up 3 bases and J gave up 4 bases, with 11 bases separating them. The CDR3 consists of 14 residues. The germline V gene encodes CDR1 SGHTA and CDR2 FQGNSA. In DNA form, the CDR3 reads TGTGCCAGCAGCTTCGCCCGGGACTCAGATACGCAGTATTTT. It encodes CASSFARDSDTQYF.

This chain joins TRBV11-3 and TRBJ1-1, with a tentative D call TRBD1 (6 bases). The CDR3 is 12 amino acids. CDR1 is SGHNT, CDR2 YENEEA, per germline. V was trimmed by 6 bases and J by 11 bases, leaving 16 bases between them. CDR3 nucleotides: TGTGCCAGCAGTTCCCCGGGACACTCGGCTTTCTTT. It specifies CASSSPGHSAFF.

The gene calls are TRBV6-5 and TRBJ1-1; D possibly corresponds to TRBD1 (5 bases). The germline gives CDR1 MNHEY, CDR2 SVGAGI. The CDR3 consists of 12 residues. Trimming removed 5 bases at V and 7 bases at J, with 11 bases between. Here the CDR3 DNA reads TGTGCCAGCAGTCAGAGACAGTTTGAAGCTTTCTTT. This codes for CASSQRQFEAFF.

The sample holds one count of this clone. V gene TRBV6-9 combines with J gene TRBJ1-4; 7 nucleotides align to TRBD1. The CDR3 covers 17 residues. With V trimmed by 0 bases and J by 4 bases, 8 bases remained unmatched. Germline CDR1 MNHGY, CDR2 SVAAGI. The CDR3 region is CASSYSRDSRDNEKLFF. CDR3 DNA sequence: TGTGCCAGCAGTTATTCCCGGGACAGTCGGGATAATGAAAAACTGTTTTTT.